Following are 30 T cell receptor beta chains from one sample sequenced in a study of T-cell reconstitution after alpha-beta-depleted transplantation in children. A TCRbeta library incorporating unique molecular identifiers was prepared. MiXCR, applied by TCRdb to the PCR reads, yields one record per CDR3 protein. The sample consists of a few hundred thousand distinct CDR3 sequences, about 45% of them appearing once. Sample: PBMCs, taken before TCRalphabeta/CD19-depleted stem cell transplant. The receptors stem from a girl between 2 and 10 years old with aplastic anemia, due to receive a stem cell transplant.

This clonotype was counted once. The rearrangement uses TRBV6-2 or TRBV6-3 and TRBJ1-5; D call uncertain. CDR1 and CDR2 from the germline V gene are MNHEY and SVGEGT. The ends were cut back, 3 bases at V and 2 bases at J, with 8 bases in the middle. There are 14 residues in the CDR3. The CDR3 region has the DNA TGTGCCAGCAGTTATGGTGGGGGCAATCAGCCCCAGCATTTT. This encodes CASSYGGGNQPQHF.

A single count supports this clonotype. The genes are TRBV11-3 and TRBJ1-3; no definite D call. Germline loops: CDR1 SGHNT, CDR2 YENEEA. With 1 base removed from V and 9 bases from J, the gap between germline ends came to 10 bases. The CDR3 sequence is 13 residues long. This CDR3 is CASSLVGGSTIYF. The CDR3 DNA sequence: TGTGCCAGCAGCTTAGTTGGCGGTTCCACCATATATTTT. Variable domain in full (rest from reference TRBV11-3 and TRBJ1-3): EAGVVQSPRYKIIEKKQPVAFWCNPISGHNTLYWYLQNLGQGPELLIRYENEEAVDDSQLPKDRFSAERLKGVDSTLKIQPAELGDSAVYLCASSLVGGSTIYFGEGSWLTVV.

This clonotype was seen more than once but under ten times. V gene TRBV6-4 combines with J gene TRBJ1-5, with unresolved D. CDR3 size: 16 residues. The germline V gene has CDR1 MRHNA and CDR2 SNTAGT. V dropped 2 bases and J dropped 4 bases, with 15 bases sitting between them. The CDR3 is CASSDGLPRGNQPQHF. CDR3 DNA: TGTGCCAGCAGTGACGGACTCCCGCGGGGAAATCAGCCCCAGCATTTT.

V usage is TRBV7-2 and J usage is TRBJ2-3, with 9 bases aligning to TRBD2. Germline V lookup: CDR1 SGHTA, CDR2 FQGNSA. J gave up 3 bases and V 1 base, and 5 bases lay outside the gene matches. This CDR3 has 16 residues. In DNA form, the CDR3 reads TGTGCCAGCAGCTTAGTGGCGGGAGGGGGTACAGATACGCAGTATTTT. It encodes CASSLVAGGGTDTQYF.

The V gene is TRBV28, the J gene TRBJ2-2, with unresolved D. Germline V gives CDR1 MDHEN, CDR2 SYDVKM. CDR3 length: 12 amino acids. V was cut by 2 bases and J by 9 bases, with 7 bases left in between. CDR3 protein: CASSLQNRELFF. The CDR3 bases are TGTGCCAGCAGTTTACAGAACCGGGAGCTGTTTTTT.

This chain connects TRBV7-6 to TRBJ2-6; D possibly corresponds to TRBD1 (6 bases). There are 16 residues in the CDR3. Germline loops: CDR1 SGHVS, CDR2 FNYEAQ. Between the trimmed V and J ends, which lost 4 bases and 0 bases, there was a span of 10 bases. The CDR3 reads CASSYGGRSGANVLTF. The CDR3 DNA reads TGTGCCAGCAGCTATGGGGGCCGCTCTGGGGCCAACGTCCTGACTTTC. Full variable domain (outside the CDR3, taken from reference TRBV7-6 and TRBJ2-6): GAGVSQSPRYKVTKRGQDVALRCDPISGHVSLYWYRQALGQGPEFLTYFNYEAQQDKSGLPNDRFSAERPEGSISTLTIQRTEQRDSAMYRCASSYGGRSGANVLTFGAGSRLTVL.

This clonotype has just a few counts. The DNA of the CDR3 is TGTGCCAGCAGCAGTCTGGGCAGCCAAGAGACCCAGTACTTC. Its translation is CASSSLGSQETQYF. The chain uses TRBV7-6 and TRBJ2-5; D uncertain. Germline loops: CDR1 SGHVS, CDR2 FNYEAQ. V gave up 5 bases and J gave up 1 base, with 11 bases separating them. The CDR3 has 14 amino acids.

V usage is TRBV11-2 and J usage is TRBJ2-1; D remains unclear. Trimming removed 3 bases at V and 3 bases at J, with 12 bases between. Germline loops: CDR1 SGHAT, CDR2 FQNNGV. This CDR3 is built from 15 residues. CDR3 in amino acids: CASSFRSIYYNEQFF. CDR3 sequence (DNA): TGTGCCAGCAGCTTCCGGAGTATATACTACAATGAGCAGTTCTTC.

The V gene is TRBV29-1, the J gene TRBJ2-3; 8 bases are shared with TRBD1. The CDR3 is 13 amino acids. Trimming removed 7 bases from V and 2 bases from J; junction bases left unmatched: 5. CDR1 and CDR2 from the germline V gene are SQVTM and ANQGSEA. The DNA for the CDR3 is TGCAGCGCTAGACAGGGGCCCACAGATACGCAGTATTTT. Amino acid sequence: CSARQGPTDTQYF.

The genes are TRBV7-6 and TRBJ2-1; TRBD1 or TRBD2 may be the D gene (5 bases each). Trimming stripped 2 bases from V and 7 bases from J, with 12 bases between. This CDR3 is 14 amino acids long. Germline values: CDR1 SGHVS, CDR2 FNYEAQ. CDR3 sequence (DNA): TGTGCCAGCAGCTTAAAGTATGGGGGAAATGAGCAGTTCTTC. This sequence encodes CASSLKYGGNEQFF.

The chain carries TRBV6-5 and TRBJ2-1; D gene ambiguous. The CDR3 totals 14 residues. Germline V CDR1 and CDR2: MNHEY, SVGAGI. V was clipped by 2 bases and J by 7 bases, with 12 bases between them. CDR3 sequence: CASSYTFLLNEQFF. The CDR3 coding sequence is TGTGCCAGCAGTTACACCTTTCTCCTAAATGAGCAGTTCTTC.

This chain links TRBV12-3 or TRBV12-4 with TRBJ1-1; D possibly corresponds to TRBD1 (5 bases). Trimming shortened V by 5 bases and J by 0 bases, and 13 bases separated the two germline ends. The CDR3 is made up of 15 amino acids. CDR3 DNA: TGTGCCAGCAGTCTAATACAGGCGATGAACACTGAAGCTTTCTTT. It codes for CASSLIQAMNTEAFF.

There are many counts of this clonotype. The chain employs TRBV20-1 and TRBJ2-5; TRBD2 might be the D (6 bases). This CDR3 is built from 15 residues. Trimming shortened V by 0 bases and J by 4 bases, and 15 bases separated the two germline ends. Germline loops: CDR1 DFQATT, CDR2 SNEGSKA (reference sequence). In DNA, the CDR3 is TGCAGTGCTAGAGACCGACCCGGGCGGGGAGAGACCCAGTACTTC. It encodes CSARDRPGRGETQYF.

The J gene is TRBJ2-7, the V gene TRBV7-2; tentative D call: TRBD1 (6 bases). CDR1 is SGHTA and CDR2 is FQGNSA in the germline V gene. This CDR3 is 14 amino acids long. The V end was cut by 1 base, the J end by 6 bases, with 13 bases between. For the CDR3, the DNA is TGTGCCAGCAGCTTAGGTTCCAGGGGAATCGAGCAGTACTTC. Translating it yields CASSLGSRGIEQYF.

The V call is TRBV30, the J call TRBJ2-7; D might be TRBD1 or TRBD2, each matching 5 bases. Trimming cost V 0 bases and J 3 bases, with 12 bases left between them. The germline CDR1 and CDR2 sequences are GTSNPN and SVGIG (reference sequence). CDR3 size: 14 residues. The CDR3 protein is CAWSVGDGRYEQYF. CDR3 DNA: TGTGCCTGGAGTGTGGGGGATGGGCGCTACGAGCAGTACTTC.

The chain carries TRBV7-9 and TRBJ2-1; D is perhaps TRBD1 or TRBD2 (5 bases each). CDR3 size: 14 residues. Looked up from germline, CDR1 is SEHNR and CDR2 is FQNEAQ (reference sequence). Trimming removed 3 bases at V and 8 bases at J, with 14 bases between. The CDR3 DNA sequence: TGTGCCAGCAGCTTTGAGGGGCTATCGGATGAGCAGTTCTTC. It is translated as CASSFEGLSDEQFF. The full variable domain, completed using reference TRBV7-9 and TRBJ2-1, is DTGVSQNPRHKITKRGQNVTFRCDPISEHNRLYWYRQTLGQGPEFLTYFQNEAQLEKSRLLSDRFSAERPKGSFSTLEIQRTEQGDSAMYLCASSFEGLSDEQFFGPGTRLTVL.

Turning to this clonotype: A much larger clone lies one base from this, so it may be a read error. V usage is TRBV5-1 and J usage is TRBJ2-1, with unresolved D. Germline V gene lookup returns CDR1 SGHRS and CDR2 YFSETQ. CDR3 length equals 17 residues. The CDR3 nucleotides are TGCGCCAGCAGCTCTTCGATAGGTGCAAGCTCCTACCATGAGCAGTTCTTC. It translates to CASSSSIGASSYHEQFF. Supplemented by reference TRBV5-1 and TRBJ2-1, the full variable domain reads KAGVTQTPRYLIKTRGQQVTLSCSPISGHRSVSWYQQTPGQGLQFLFEYFSETQRNKGNFPGRFSGRQFSNSRSEMNVSTLELGDSALYLCASSSSIGASSYHEQFFGPGTRLTVL.

V and J are TRBV11-2 and TRBJ2-5; D assignment may be TRBD1 or TRBD2 (7 bases each). Germline V CDR1 and CDR2: SGHAT, FQNNGV. This CDR3 contains 16 residues. V lost 5 bases, J lost 3 bases, and 19 bases lay in between. Written as DNA, the CDR3 is TGTGCCAGCAGCCTAGGGTACAGGGGAGGGGAAGAGACCCAGTACTTC. Translating gives CASSLGYRGGEETQYF.

This clonotype appeared a few times. The V call is TRBV7-2, the J call TRBJ1-2; tentatively, D is TRBD1 (6 bases). Germline assignment: CDR1 SGHTA and CDR2 FQGNSA. This CDR3 has 15 amino acids. Trimming shortened V by 5 bases and J by 8 bases, and 21 bases separated the two germline ends. The CDR3 DNA sequence: TGTGCCAGCAGCCTCACAACAGGGAAGGGTGACGGCTACACCTTC. Encoded protein: CASSLTTGKGDGYTF.

This clonotype was observed many times. The gene calls are TRBV15 and TRBJ1-1; TRBD1 might be the D (5 bases). With 0 bases removed from V and 2 bases from J, the gap between germline ends came to 13 bases. The CDR3 contains 16 residues. The germline CDR1 and CDR2 sequences are LNHNV and YYDKDF (reference sequence). The CDR3 DNA reads TGTGCCACCAGCAGAGATCGACAGACAACTAACACTGAAGCTTTCTTT. Translated: CATSRDRQTTNTEAFF.

V gene TRBV6-1 combines with J gene TRBJ1-1; D not certain. The V end was cut by 5 bases, the J end by 0 bases, with 7 bases between. The CDR3 sequence is 13 residues long. Germline values: CDR1 MNHNS, CDR2 SASEGT. This chain's CDR3 is CASSMGVNTEAFF. The CDR3, as DNA: TGTGCCAGCAGTATGGGAGTGAACACTGAAGCTTTCTTT.

A word on this clonotype: A clone one base away is much larger, so this may be a read error. V is TRBV27 and J is TRBJ2-5; no clear D. This CDR3 has 13 residues. Per germline, CDR1 MNHEY and CDR2 SMNVEV (reference sequence). The CDR3 protein is CAGSLYRQETQYF. CDR3 nucleotides: TGTGCCGGCAGTTTATACAGACAAGAGACCCAGTACTTC.

The V and J genes are TRBV5-4 and TRBJ2-5; D unresolved. V lost 2 bases and J lost 3, with 11 bases in between. From germline, CDR1 is SGHNT and CDR2 YYREEE (reference sequence). This CDR3 has 14 amino acids. The CDR3, as DNA: TGTGCCAGCAGCTTCGGTCTAGGCAAAGAGACCCAGTACTTC. It is translated as CASSFGLGKETQYF. Using reference TRBV5-4 and TRBJ2-5 for the parts outside the CDR3, the full variable domain is ETGVTQSPTHLIKTRGQQVTLRCSSQSGHNTVSWYQQALGQGPQFIFQYYREEENGRGNFPPRFSGLQFPNYSSELNVNALELDDSALYLCASSFGLGKETQYFGPGTRLLVL.

The chain combines TRBV4-1 with TRBJ2-3; 10 positions match TRBD2. V lost 1 base and J lost 5; bases outside the gene matches: 3. CDR1 is MGHRA, CDR2 YSYEKL, per germline. The CDR3 is 15 amino acids. The chain's CDR3 is CASSQVTSGLDTQYF. The CDR3 DNA reads TGCGCCAGCAGCCAAGTGACTAGCGGGTTAGATACGCAGTATTTT.

In this sample, this clonotype turned up many times. The chain joins TRBV7-9 to TRBJ1-1; 10 bases fit TRBD1. From germline, CDR1 is SEHNR and CDR2 FQNEAQ (reference sequence). Trimming cost V 5 bases and J 7 bases; bases outside gene matches: 10. CDR3 size: 15 residues. The CDR3 protein is CASSTGQGDNHEAFF. In DNA, the CDR3 is TGTGCCAGCAGCACAGGACAGGGGGATAACCATGAAGCTTTCTTT.

The V gene is TRBV30, the J gene TRBJ2-1; D is possibly TRBD1 (6 bases). V was pared by 7 bases and J by 9 bases, with 13 bases between. This CDR3 region has 11 residues. CDR1 is GTSNPN and CDR2 is SVGIG in the germline V gene (reference sequence). The DNA of the CDR3 is TGTGCCTACCCAGGGGTTGCTGAGCAGTTCTTC. This gives the protein CAYPGVAEQFF.

This clonotype was seen only a few times. V gene TRBV7-2 combines with J gene TRBJ1-5, with D possibly matching TRBD1 (6 bases). Trimming stripped 3 bases from V and 6 bases from J, with 15 bases between. The CDR3 covers 15 residues. Germline V gives CDR1 SGHTA, CDR2 FQGNSA. The CDR3 DNA reads TGTGCCAGCAGCTTTAAGGGGGGGGGCGGTCAGCCCCAGCATTTT. Translation: CASSFKGGGGQPQHF. Full variable domain (remainder filled in from reference TRBV7-2 and TRBJ1-5): GAGVSQSPSNKVTEKGKDVELRCDPISGHTALYWYRQSLGQGLEFLIYFQGNSAPDKSGLPSDRFSAERTGGSVSTLTIQRTQQEDSAVYLCASSFKGGGGQPQHFGDGTRLSIL.

The chain is built from TRBV7-9 and TRBJ2-1, with TRBD2 identical over 7 bases. The germline CDR1 and CDR2 sequences are SEHNR and FQNEAQ (reference sequence). The CDR3 is made up of 15 amino acids. J lost 5 bases, V lost 2 bases, and 6 bases had no gene match. CDR3: CASSLNRTRDNEQFF. The CDR3 nucleotides read TGTGCCAGCAGCTTAAATCGGACTAGGGACAATGAGCAGTTCTTC. Combining the CDR3 with reference TRBV7-9 and TRBJ2-1 gives the whole variable domain DTGVSQNPRHKITKRGQNVTFRCDPISEHNRLYWYRQTLGQGPEFLTYFQNEAQLEKSRLLSDRFSAERPKGSFSTLEIQRTEQGDSAMYLCASSLNRTRDNEQFFGPGTRLTVL.

The chain couples TRBV11-2 to TRBJ2-5; D gene uncertain. The germline gives CDR1 SGHAT, CDR2 FQNNGV. The length of the CDR3 is 17 residues. Trimming shortened V by 5 bases and J by 1 base, and 20 bases separated the two germline ends. CDR3 sequence reads: CASSPQQTYWGQETQYF. The CDR3 DNA follows: TGTGCCAGCAGCCCCCAGCAGACCTATTGGGGCCAAGAGACCCAGTACTTC.

CDR3 protein: CAYRSGFDEQFF. The CDR3 nucleotides are TGTGCCTATAGATCCGGGTTCGATGAGCAGTTCTTC. This chain connects TRBV30 to TRBJ2-1; D call uncertain. The V gene's germline CDR1 is GTSNPN and CDR2 SVGIG (reference sequence). Between the trimmed V and J ends, which lost 7 bases and 8 bases, there was a span of 15 bases. The CDR3 length is 12 residues.